Listed here are 14 T cell receptor beta chains from one sample, sequenced in a study of blood T cell repertoires in COVID-19. Data came from immunoSEQ multiplex PCR; TCRdb stores just in-frame clones and leaves some out. This sample has roughly 150,000 clones, with roughly 87% found just once. The sample taken for sequencing was peripheral blood. These receptors all come from a human donor in a cohort sampled during active COVID-19.

The chain combines TRBV23-1 with TRBJ1-5, with a tentative D call TRBD1 (6 bases). TRBV23-1 is recorded as an ORF, its role being uncertain. The germline V and J ends were trimmed by 0 bases and 7 bases, with 16 bases remaining between them. CDR3 length: 16 residues. CDR3: CASSQSVGRQGQPQHF. In DNA, the CDR3 is TGCGCCAGCAGTCAATCGGTTGGCCGGCAGGGGCAGCCCCAGCATTTT.

This sequence joins TRBV15 and TRBJ1-2, with 7 bases identical to TRBD1. V lost 2 bases to trimming and J lost 4 bases; unmatched junction nucleotides: 4. The CDR3 totals 14 residues. Germline lookup yields CDR1 LNHNV and CDR2 YYDKDF (reference sequence). Here the CDR3 reads CATSRTGAGYGYTF. The CDR3 DNA reads as TGTGCCACCAGCAGAACAGGGGCCGGCTATGGCTACACCTTC.

The chain links TRBV5-1 to TRBJ2-2; unclear D gene. Germline CDR1 reads SGHRS; CDR2 reads YFSETQ. V was pared by 1 base and J by 6 bases, with 13 bases between. The CDR3 has 15 amino acids. CDR3 sequence (DNA): TGCGCCAGCAGCTTGACACCCATCCTAGCCGGGGAGCTGTTTTTT. Amino acid sequence: CASSLTPILAGELFF.

CDR3 residues: CASSHQGQGASQPQHF. The CDR3 DNA is TGTGCCAGCAGTCACCAGGGACAGGGGGCTTCTCAGCCCCAGCATTTT. The gene calls are TRBV28 and TRBJ1-5, with 12 positions matching TRBD1. V was pared by 5 bases and J by 6 bases, with 8 bases of the junction left unmatched. The CDR3 length is 16 residues. CDR1 and CDR2 from the germline V gene are MDHEN and SYDVKM.

This clone was counted a few times. Other DNA sequences in the same sample also yield this CDR3. The chain combines TRBV9 with TRBJ2-1, with TRBD2 matching over 10 bases. V lost 2 bases to trimming and J lost 2 bases; unmatched junction nucleotides: 4. There are 16 residues in the CDR3. The germline gives CDR1 SGDLS, CDR2 YYNGEE. This CDR3 is CASSVGGTSAYNEQFF. CDR3 nucleotides: TGTGCCAGCAGCGTGGGAGGGACTAGCGCCTACAATGAGCAGTTCTTC.

This clone was found once. The gene calls are TRBV7-2 and TRBJ1-3; 8 nucleotides align to TRBD1. CDR1 SGHTA and CDR2 FQGNSA come from the germline V gene. This CDR3 has 17 residues. V dropped 6 bases and J dropped 4; count of bases not matched to a gene: 14. In DNA form, the CDR3 reads TGTGCCAGCAGATCTTATCCAGGACAGGGAGGAGGAAACACCATATATTTT. Its translation: CASRSYPGQGGGNTIYF.

The chain joins TRBV30 to TRBJ1-3, with D unclear. The V gene lost 3 bases and the J gene lost 0 bases, with 15 bases spanning the gap. There are 16 residues in the CDR3. CDR1 is GTSNPN, CDR2 SVGIG, per germline (reference sequence). As DNA, the CDR3 is TGTGCCTGGAGCCCCCCGGCGGGTGCCTCTGGAAACACCATATATTTT. This gives the protein CAWSPPAGASGNTIYF.

This chain connects TRBV4-2 to TRBJ1-2; D may be TRBD1 (5 bases). Germline V gene lookup returns CDR1 LGHNA and CDR2 YNFKEQ. This CDR3 region has 16 residues. Trimming stripped 0 bases from V and 4 bases from J, with 15 bases between. Here the CDR3 reads CASSQDPQGPFYGYTF. The CDR3 DNA is TGTGCCAGCAGCCAAGATCCGCAGGGCCCTTTCTATGGCTACACCTTC.

The rearrangement uses TRBV27 and TRBJ1-2, with D uncertain. The V end lost 0 bases, the J end lost 0 bases, and 8 bases lay between the germline ends. The CDR3 extends over 15 amino acids. Germline CDR1 and CDR2: MNHEY and SMNVEV (reference sequence). CDR3 in DNA: TGTGCCAGCAGTTTATCTGCCGGGTCTAACTATGGCTACACCTTC. It is translated as CASSLSAGSNYGYTF.

The genes are TRBV29-1 and TRBJ2-7, with D perhaps TRBD1 (6 bases). The CDR3 covers 15 residues. The germline CDR1 and CDR2 sequences are SQVTM and ANQGSEA. Trimming removed 1 base at V and 2 bases at J, with 15 bases between. CDR3 nucleotides: TGCAGCGTTGAAGGGTCAGGGGAAAGGACCTACGAGCAGTACTTC. This gives the protein CSVEGSGERTYEQYF.

J is TRBJ1-1 and V is TRBV10-2; no reliable D call. Trimming left V 5 bases short and J 4 bases short, with 11 bases between. CDR1 WSHSY and CDR2 SAAADI come from the germline V gene. There are 13 residues in the CDR3. CDR3 loop: CASSQDTRTEAFF. The CDR3 nucleotides read TGCGCCAGCAGTCAAGACACCCGCACTGAAGCTTTCTTT.

This clone was recorded only once. The rearrangement links TRBV5-1 to TRBJ2-7; 10 nucleotides align to TRBD2. This CDR3 has 15 amino acids. Germline CDR1 and CDR2: SGHRS and YFSETQ. Trimming at V came to 5 bases and at J to 1 base, leaving 6 bases not matched to a gene. This chain's CDR3 is CASSWVSGRSYEQYF. For the CDR3, the DNA is TGCGCCAGCAGTTGGGTTAGCGGGAGGTCCTACGAGCAGTACTTC. The whole variable domain, remainder taken from reference TRBV5-1 and TRBJ2-7, is KAGVTQTPRYLIKTRGQQVTLSCSPISGHRSVSWYQQTPGQGLQFLFEYFSETQRNKGNFPGRFSGRQFSNSRSEMNVSTLELGDSALYLCASSWVSGRSYEQYFGPGTRLTVT.

This chain connects TRBV9 to TRBJ2-1, with 10 bases lining up with TRBD2. From germline, CDR1 is SGDLS and CDR2 YYNGEE. This CDR3 spans 16 amino acids. The junction had 2 bases not matched to a gene; V was cut back by 2 bases and J by 0 bases. The CDR3 spells CASSVGTSASYNEQFF. The DNA of the CDR3 is TGTGCCAGCAGCGTGGGGACTAGCGCCTCCTACAATGAGCAGTTCTTC. The full variable domain, with the rest looked up from reference TRBV9 and TRBJ2-1, is DSGVTQTPKHLITATGQRVTLRCSPRSGDLSVYWYQQSLDQGLQFLIQYYNGEERAKGNILERFSAQQFPDLHSELNLSSLELGDSALYFCASSVGTSASYNEQFFGPGTRLTVL.

The chain is built from TRBV28 and TRBJ1-4, with a weak D call TRBD1 (5 bases). Germline V lookup: CDR1 MDHEN, CDR2 SYDVKM. This CDR3 is built from 15 residues. V dropped 4 bases and J dropped 0 bases, with 9 bases sitting between them. The DNA for the CDR3 is TGTGCCAGCAGTTCCCAAGGGGCAACTAATGAAAAACTGTTTTTT. Its protein product is CASSSQGATNEKLFF.